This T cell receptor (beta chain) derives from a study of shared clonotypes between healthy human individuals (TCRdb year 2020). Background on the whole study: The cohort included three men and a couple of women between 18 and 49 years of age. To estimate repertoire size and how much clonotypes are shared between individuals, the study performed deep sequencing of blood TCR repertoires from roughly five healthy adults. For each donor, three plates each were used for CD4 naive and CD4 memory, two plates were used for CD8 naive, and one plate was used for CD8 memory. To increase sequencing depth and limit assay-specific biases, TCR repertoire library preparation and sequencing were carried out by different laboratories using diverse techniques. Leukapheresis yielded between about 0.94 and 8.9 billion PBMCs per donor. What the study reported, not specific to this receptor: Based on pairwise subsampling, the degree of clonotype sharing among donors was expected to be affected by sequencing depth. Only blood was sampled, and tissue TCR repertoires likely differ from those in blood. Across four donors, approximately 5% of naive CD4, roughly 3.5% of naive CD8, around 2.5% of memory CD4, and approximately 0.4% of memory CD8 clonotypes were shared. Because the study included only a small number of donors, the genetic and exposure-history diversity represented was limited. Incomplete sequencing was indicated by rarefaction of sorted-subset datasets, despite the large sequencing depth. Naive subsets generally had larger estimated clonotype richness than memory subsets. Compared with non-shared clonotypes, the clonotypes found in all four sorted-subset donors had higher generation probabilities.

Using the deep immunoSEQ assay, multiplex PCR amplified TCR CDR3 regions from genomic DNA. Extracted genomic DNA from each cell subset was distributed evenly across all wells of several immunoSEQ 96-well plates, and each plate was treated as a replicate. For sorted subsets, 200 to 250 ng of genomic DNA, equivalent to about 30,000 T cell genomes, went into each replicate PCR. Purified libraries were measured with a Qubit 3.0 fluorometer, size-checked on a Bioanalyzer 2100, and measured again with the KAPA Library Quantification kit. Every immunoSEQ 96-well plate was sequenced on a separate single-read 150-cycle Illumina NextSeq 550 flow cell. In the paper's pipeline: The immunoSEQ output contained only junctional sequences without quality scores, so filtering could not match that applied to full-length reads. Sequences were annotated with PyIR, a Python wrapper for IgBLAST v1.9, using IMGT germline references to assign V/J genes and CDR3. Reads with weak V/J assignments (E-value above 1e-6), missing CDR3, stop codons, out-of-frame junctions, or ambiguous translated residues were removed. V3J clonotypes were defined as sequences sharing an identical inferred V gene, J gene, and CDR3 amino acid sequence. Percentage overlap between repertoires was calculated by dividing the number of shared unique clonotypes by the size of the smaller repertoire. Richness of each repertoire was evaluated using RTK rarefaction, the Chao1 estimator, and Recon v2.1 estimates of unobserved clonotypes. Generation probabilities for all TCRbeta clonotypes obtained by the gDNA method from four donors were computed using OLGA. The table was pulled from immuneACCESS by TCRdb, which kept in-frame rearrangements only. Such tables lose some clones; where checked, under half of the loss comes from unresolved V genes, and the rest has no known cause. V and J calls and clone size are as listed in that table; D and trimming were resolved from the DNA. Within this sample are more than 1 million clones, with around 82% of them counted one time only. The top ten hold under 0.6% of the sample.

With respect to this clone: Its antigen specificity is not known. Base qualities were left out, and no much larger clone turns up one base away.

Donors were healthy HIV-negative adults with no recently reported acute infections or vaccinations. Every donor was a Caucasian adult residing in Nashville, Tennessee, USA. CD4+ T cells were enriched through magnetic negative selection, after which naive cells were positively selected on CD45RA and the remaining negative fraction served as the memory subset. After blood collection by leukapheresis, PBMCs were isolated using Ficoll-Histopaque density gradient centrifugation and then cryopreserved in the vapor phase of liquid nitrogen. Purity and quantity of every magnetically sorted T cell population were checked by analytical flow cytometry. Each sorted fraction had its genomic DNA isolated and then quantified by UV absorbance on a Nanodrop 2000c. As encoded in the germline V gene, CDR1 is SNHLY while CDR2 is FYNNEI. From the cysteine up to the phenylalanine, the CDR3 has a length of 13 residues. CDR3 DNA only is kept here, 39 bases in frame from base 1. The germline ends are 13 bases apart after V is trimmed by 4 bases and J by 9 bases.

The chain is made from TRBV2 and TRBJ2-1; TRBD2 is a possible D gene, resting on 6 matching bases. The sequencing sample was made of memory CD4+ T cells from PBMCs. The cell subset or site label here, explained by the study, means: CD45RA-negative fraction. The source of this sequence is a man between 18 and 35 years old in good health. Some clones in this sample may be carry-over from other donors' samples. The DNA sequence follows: TGTGCCAGCAGTGGAACCCGACTAGTTGAGCAGTTCTTC. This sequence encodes CASSGTRLVEQFF.